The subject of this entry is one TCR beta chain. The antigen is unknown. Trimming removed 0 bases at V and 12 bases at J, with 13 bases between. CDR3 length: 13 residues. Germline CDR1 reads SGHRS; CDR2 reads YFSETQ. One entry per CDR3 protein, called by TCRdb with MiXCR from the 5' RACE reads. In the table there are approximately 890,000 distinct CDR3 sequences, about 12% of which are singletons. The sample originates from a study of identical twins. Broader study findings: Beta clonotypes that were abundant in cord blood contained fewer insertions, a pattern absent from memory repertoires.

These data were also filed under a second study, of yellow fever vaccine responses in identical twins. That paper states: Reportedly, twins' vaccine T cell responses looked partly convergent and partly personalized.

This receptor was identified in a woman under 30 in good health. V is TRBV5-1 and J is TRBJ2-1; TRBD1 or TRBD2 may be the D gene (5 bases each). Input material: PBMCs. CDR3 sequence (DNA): TGCGCCAGCAGCTTGGAAGGGGAGACCGGGCAGTTCTTC. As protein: CASSLEGETGQFF.